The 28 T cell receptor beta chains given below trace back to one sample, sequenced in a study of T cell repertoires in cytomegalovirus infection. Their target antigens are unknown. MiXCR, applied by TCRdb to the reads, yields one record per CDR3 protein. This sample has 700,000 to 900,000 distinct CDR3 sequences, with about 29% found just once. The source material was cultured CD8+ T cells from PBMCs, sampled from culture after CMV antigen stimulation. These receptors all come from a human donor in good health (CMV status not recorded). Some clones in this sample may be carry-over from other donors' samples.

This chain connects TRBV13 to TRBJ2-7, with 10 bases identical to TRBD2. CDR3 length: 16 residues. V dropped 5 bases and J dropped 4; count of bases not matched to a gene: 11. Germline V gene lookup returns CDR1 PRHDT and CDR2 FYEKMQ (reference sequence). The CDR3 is CASSALGSGGIYEQYF. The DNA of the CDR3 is TGTGCCAGCAGCGCTCTGGGTAGCGGGGGGATATACGAGCAGTACTTC.

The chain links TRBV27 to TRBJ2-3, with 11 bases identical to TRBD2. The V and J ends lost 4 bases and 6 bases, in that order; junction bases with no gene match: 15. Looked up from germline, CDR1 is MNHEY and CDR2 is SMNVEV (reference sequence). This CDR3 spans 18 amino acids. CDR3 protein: CASSYRRGKTSGEDTQYF. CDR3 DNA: TGTGCCAGCAGTTATCGTCGGGGGAAGACTAGCGGGGAGGATACGCAGTATTTT.

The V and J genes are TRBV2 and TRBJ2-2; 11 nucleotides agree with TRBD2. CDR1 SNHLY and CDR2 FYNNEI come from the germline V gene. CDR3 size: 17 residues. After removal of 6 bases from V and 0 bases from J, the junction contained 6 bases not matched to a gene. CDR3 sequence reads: CASRRTSGGSNTGELFF. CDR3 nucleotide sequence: TGTGCCAGCAGGCGTACTAGCGGGGGCTCGAACACCGGGGAGCTGTTTTTT.

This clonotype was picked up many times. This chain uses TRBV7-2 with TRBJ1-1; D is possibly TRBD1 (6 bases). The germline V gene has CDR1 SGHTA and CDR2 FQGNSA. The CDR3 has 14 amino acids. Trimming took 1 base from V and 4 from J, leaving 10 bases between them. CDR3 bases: TGTGCCAGCAGCTTAGGGGAAGGGGGCACTGAAGCTTTCTTT. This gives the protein CASSLGEGGTEAFF.

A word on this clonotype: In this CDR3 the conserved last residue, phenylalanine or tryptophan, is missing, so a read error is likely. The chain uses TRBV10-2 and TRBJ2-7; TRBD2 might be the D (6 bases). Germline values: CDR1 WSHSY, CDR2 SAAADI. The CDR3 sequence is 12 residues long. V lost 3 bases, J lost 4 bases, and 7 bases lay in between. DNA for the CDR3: TGCGCCAGCAGTGATGGAGGGTACGAGCAGTACTCC. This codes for CASSDGGYEQYS.

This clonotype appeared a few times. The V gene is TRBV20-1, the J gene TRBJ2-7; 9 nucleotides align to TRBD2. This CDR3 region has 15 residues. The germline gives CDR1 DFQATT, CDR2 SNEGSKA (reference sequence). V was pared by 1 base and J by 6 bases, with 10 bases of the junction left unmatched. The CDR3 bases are TGCAGTGCTAGAGGCCCGGGCGGGGGGGAGCGCGAGCAGTACGTC. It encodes CSARGPGGGEREQYV.

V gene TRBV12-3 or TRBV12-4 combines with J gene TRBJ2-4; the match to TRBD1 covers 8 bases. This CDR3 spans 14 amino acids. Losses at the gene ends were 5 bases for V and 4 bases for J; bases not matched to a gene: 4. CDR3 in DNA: TGTGCCAGCAGTCCCCGGACAGGGAAAAACATTCAGTACTTC. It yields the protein CASSPRTGKNIQYF.

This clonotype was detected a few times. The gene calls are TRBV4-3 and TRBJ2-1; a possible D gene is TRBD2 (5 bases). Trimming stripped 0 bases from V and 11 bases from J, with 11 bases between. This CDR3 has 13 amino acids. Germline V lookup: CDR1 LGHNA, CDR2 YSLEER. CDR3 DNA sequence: TGCGCCAGCAGCCAAGAAGGTTGGGAGAAGCAGTTCTTC. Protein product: CASSQEGWEKQFF.

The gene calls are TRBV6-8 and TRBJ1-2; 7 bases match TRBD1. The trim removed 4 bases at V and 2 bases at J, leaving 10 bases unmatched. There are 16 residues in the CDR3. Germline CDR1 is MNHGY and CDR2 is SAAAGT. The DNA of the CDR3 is TGTGCCAGCAGTTTCGTAGGACAGGCGCTAAACTATGGCTACACCTTC. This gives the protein CASSFVGQALNYGYTF.

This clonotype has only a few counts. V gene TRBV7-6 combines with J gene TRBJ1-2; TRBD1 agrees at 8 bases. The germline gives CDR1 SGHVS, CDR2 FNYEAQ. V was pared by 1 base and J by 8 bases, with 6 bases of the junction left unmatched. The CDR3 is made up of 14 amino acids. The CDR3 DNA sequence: TGTGCCAGCAGCTTAGGAGGACAGGGAGGAGGCTACACCTTC. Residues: CASSLGGQGGGYTF.

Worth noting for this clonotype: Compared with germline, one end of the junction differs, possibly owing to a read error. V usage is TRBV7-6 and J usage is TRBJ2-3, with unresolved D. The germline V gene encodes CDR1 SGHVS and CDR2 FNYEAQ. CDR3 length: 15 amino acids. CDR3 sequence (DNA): TGTGCTAGCAGCCTTACCGACGGTTGCACAGATACGCAGTATTTT. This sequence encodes CASSLTDGCTDTQYF.

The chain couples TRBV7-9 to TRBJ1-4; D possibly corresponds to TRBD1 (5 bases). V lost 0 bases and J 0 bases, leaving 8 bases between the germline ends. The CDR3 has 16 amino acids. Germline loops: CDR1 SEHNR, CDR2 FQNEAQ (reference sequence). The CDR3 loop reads CASSLAGTATNEKLFF. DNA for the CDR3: TGTGCCAGCAGCTTAGCAGGGACTGCAACTAATGAAAAACTGTTTTTT.

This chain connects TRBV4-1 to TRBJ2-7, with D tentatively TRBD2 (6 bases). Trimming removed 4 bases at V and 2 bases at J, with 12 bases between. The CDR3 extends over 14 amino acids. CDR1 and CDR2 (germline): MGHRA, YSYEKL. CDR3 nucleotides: TGCGCCAGCAGCCCGCGGTGGGGGGCCTACGAGCAGTACGTC. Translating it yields CASSPRWGAYEQYV.

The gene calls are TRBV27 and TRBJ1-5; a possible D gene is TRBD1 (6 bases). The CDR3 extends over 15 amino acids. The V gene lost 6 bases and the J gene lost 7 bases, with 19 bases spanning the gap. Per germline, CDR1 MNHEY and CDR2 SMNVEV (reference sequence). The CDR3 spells CASSYQMGANQPQHF. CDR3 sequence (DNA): TGTGCCAGCAGCTACCAAATGGGGGCAAACCAGCCCCAGCATTTT.

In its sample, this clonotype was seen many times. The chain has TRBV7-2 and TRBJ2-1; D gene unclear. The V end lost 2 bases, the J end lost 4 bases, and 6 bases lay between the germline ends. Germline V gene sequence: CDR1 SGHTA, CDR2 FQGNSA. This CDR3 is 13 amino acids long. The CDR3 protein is CASSLFQYNEQFF. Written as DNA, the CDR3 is TGTGCCAGCAGCTTATTCCAGTACAATGAGCAGTTCTTC.

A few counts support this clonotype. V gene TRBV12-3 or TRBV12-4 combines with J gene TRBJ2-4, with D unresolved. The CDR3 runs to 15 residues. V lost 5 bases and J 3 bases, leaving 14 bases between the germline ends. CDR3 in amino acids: CASSLNSAIKNIQYF. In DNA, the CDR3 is TGTGCCAGCAGTCTTAACTCTGCCATCAAAAACATTCAGTACTTC.

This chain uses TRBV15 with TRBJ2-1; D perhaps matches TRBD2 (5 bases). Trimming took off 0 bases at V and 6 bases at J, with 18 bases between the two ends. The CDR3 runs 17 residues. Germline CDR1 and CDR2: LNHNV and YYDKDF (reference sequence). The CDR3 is CATSRDTEALGSNEQFF. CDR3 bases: TGTGCCACCAGCAGAGATACGGAGGCCCTTGGGTCCAATGAGCAGTTCTTC.

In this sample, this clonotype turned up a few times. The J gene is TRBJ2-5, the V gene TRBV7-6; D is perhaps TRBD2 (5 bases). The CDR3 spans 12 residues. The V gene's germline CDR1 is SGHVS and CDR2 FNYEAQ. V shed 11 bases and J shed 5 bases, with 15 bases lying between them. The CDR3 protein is CAGRSWEETQYF. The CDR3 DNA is TGTGCCGGTAGGAGTTGGGAGGAGACCCAGTACTTC.

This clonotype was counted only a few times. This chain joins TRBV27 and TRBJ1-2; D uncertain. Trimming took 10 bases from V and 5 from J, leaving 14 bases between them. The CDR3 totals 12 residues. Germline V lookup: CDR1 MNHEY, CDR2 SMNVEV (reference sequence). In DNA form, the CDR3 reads TGTGCCACCTATACAACGGGGTATGGCTACACCTTC. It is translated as CATYTTGYGYTF.

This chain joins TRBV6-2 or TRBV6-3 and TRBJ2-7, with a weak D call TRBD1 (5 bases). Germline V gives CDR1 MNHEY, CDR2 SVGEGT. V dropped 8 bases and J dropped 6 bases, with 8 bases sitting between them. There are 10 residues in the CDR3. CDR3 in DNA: TGTGCCAGCGGGGCGGTCGAGCAGTACGTC. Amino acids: CASGAVEQYV.

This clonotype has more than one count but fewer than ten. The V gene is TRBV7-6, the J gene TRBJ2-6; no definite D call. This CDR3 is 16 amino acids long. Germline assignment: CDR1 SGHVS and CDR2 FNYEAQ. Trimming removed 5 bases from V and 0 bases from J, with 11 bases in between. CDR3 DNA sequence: TGTGCCAGCAGCCGGAAGCGAGACTCTGGGGCCAACGTCCTGACTTTC. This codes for CASSRKRDSGANVLTF.

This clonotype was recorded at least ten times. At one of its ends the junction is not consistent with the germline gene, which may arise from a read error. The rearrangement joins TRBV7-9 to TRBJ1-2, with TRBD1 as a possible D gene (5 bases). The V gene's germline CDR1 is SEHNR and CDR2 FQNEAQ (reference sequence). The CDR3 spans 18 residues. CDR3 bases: TGTGCCAGCAGCATGGACTTTCCGCGTAACCCTGGGGACTACGGCTACACCTTC. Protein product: CASSMDFPRNPGDYGYTF.

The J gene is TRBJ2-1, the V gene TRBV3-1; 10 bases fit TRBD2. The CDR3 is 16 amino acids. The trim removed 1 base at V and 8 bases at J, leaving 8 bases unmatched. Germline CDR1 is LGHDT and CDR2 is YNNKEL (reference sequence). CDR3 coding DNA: TGTGCCAGCAGCCAAGGGGAAGCGGGGGGGGGCGATGAGCAGTTCTTC. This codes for CASSQGEAGGGDEQFF.

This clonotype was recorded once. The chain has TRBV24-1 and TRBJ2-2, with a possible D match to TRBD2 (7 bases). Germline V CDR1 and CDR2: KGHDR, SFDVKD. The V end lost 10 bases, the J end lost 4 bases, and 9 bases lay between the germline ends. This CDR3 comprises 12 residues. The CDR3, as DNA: TGTGCCACGGGGGGGCCCACCGGGGAGCTGTTTTTT. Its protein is CATGGPTGELFF.

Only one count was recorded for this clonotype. In DNA, the CDR3 is TGTGCCAGCAGCTTAGCAGCGGACAGGGTGGACGAGCAGTACTTC. It encodes CASSLAADRVDEQYF. The rearrangement joins TRBV7-6 to TRBJ2-7, with 8 bases lining up with TRBD1. The length of the CDR3 is 15 residues. V lost 0 bases and J lost 5; bases outside the gene matches: 6. Germline CDR1 SGHVS, CDR2 FNYEAQ.

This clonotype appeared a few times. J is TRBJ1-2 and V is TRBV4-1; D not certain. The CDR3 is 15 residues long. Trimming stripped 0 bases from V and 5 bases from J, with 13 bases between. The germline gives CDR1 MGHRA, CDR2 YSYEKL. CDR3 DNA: TGCGCCAGCAGCCAAGAGCCGATGGTAAGATATGGCTACACCTTC. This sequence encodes CASSQEPMVRYGYTF.

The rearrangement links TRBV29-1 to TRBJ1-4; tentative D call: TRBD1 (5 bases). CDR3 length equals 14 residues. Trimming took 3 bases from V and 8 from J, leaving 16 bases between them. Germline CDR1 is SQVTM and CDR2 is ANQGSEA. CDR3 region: CSVDAGPSSEKLFF. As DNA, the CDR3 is TGCAGCGTTGATGCAGGGCCGTCCTCCGAAAAACTGTTTTTT. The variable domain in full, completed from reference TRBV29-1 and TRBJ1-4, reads SAVISQKPSRDICQRGTSLTIQCQVDSQVTMMFWYRQQPGQSLTLIATANQGSEATYESGFVIDKFPISRPNLTFSTLTVSNMSPEDSSIYLCSVDAGPSSEKLFFGSGTQLSVL.

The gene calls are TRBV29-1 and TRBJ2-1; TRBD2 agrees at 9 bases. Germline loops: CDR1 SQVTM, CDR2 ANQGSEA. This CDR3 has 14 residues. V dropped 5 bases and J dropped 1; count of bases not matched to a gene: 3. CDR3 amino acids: CSVLAGGSYNEQFF. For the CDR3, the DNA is TGCAGCGTTCTGGCGGGGGGGTCCTACAATGAGCAGTTCTTC.